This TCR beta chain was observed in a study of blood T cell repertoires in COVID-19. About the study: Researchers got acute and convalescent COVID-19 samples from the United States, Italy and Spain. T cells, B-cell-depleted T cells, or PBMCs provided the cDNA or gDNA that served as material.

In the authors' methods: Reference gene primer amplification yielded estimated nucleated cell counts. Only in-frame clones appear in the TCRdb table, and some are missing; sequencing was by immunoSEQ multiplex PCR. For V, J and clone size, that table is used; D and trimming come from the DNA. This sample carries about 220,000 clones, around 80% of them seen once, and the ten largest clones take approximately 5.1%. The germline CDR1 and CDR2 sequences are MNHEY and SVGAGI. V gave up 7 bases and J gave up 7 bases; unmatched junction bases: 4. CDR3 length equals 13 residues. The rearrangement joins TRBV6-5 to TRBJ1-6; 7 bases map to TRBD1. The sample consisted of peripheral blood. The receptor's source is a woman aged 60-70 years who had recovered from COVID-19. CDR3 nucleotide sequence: TGTGCCAGCAATCCGGGACAGAATTCACCCCTCCACTTT. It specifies CASNPGQNSPLHF.